Listed below are T cell receptor beta chains from one sample, sequenced in a study of early T cells in non-severe SARS-CoV-2 infection. TCRdb passed the 5' RACE reads through MiXCR, listing each CDR3 protein once. The table lists 25,000 to 35,000 distinct CDR3 sequences, 5.5% to 7% of them singletons. Specimen: whole blood. The receptors shown here come from an adult who was a healthcare worker with PCR-confirmed SARS-CoV-2 infection or an uninfected control (not recorded which). The CDR3 runs from the conserved cysteine through the conserved F or W. A D gene is named only where the DNA matches it firmly. Only some rows state a clone size, as once, few, many or a class for expanded clones.

j_call v_call d_call clone_size cdr3_aa cdr3_nt
TRBJ2-1 TRBV20-1 TRBD2 many CSASQTSGSWGEQFF TGCAGTGCTAGCCAGACTAGCGGGAGTTGGGGTGAGCAGTTCTTC
TRBJ1-2 TRBV20-1 NA many CMIDRPIYGYTF TGCATGATCGACCGACCCATCTATGGCTACACCTTC
TRBJ1-2 TRBV20-1 NA many CSASAPGLPSISYTF TGCAGTGCTAGCGCGCCGGGACTGCCCTCTATTAGCTACACCTTC
TRBJ2-7 TRBV6-1 TRBD2 few CASRRQREAYEQYF TGTGCCAGCAGACGGCAGCGGGAAGCCTACGAGCAGTACTTC
TRBJ1-6 TRBV27 NA many CASSFSGDALHF TGTGCCAGCAGTTTTAGTGGAGACGCCCTCCACTTT
TRBJ2-7 TRBV18 NA many CASSPWGGYEQYF TGTGCCAGCTCACCATGGGGCGGGTACGAGCAGTACTTC
TRBJ2-1 TRBV7-8 TRBD1 many CASSLGQGAASVGLNEQFF TGTGCCAGCAGCTTGGGACAGGGGGCTGCTTCGGTCGGACTCAATGAGCAGTTCTTC
TRBJ2-5 TRBV3-1 TRBD2 NA CASSQDSLAGALPETQYF TGTGCCAGCAGCCAAGATTCGCTAGCGGGAGCCCTACCAGAGACCCAGTACTTC
TRBJ2-7 TRBV5-6 TRBD1 many CASSAGTGTTEQYF TGTGCCAGCAGCGCCGGGACAGGAACTACCGAGCAGTACTTC
TRBJ2-4 TRBV28 NA many CASSLTGRAKNIQYF TGTGCCAGCAGTTTAACAGGGAGGGCCAAAAACATTCAGTACTTC
TRBJ2-1 TRBV12-3/TRBV12-4 NA many CASSFYLAARNEQFF TGTGCCAGCAGTTTCTATTTAGCGGCTAGGAATGAGCAGTTCTTC
TRBJ2-7 TRBV28 TRBD2 many CASSFTGGDYEQYF TGTGCCAGCAGTTTCACGGGAGGGGACTACGAGCAGTACTTC
TRBJ2-1 TRBV28 TRBD2 NA CASKEAGDIGEQFF TGTGCCAGCAAGGAAGCGGGAGATATCGGTGAGCAGTTCTTC
TRBJ2-5 TRBV7-9 NA few CASSLDSETQYF TGTGCCAGCAGCTTAGACTCTGAGACCCAGTACTTC
TRBJ2-7 TRBV7-9 NA many CASSGDFAYEQYF TGTGCCAGCAGCGGGGACTTCGCCTACGAGCAGTACTTC
TRBJ1-6 TRBV30 NA NA CAWRPAGGDNSPLHF TGTGCCTGGAGGCCCGCAGGCGGGGATAATTCACCCCTCCACTTT
TRBJ1-5 TRBV20-1 NA medium-sized CSVSRVSSNQPQHF TGCAGTGTCTCACGTGTTAGTAGCAATCAGCCCCAGCATTTT
TRBJ2-3 TRBV9 TRBD2 many CASSAGLAGGADTQYF TGTGCCAGCAGCGCGGGACTAGCGGGAGGTGCAGATACGCAGTATTTT
TRBJ2-7 TRBV18 NA NA CASSPVAEPSYEQYF TGTGCCAGCTCACCCGTAGCGGAACCCTCCTACGAGCAGTACTTC
TRBJ1-1 TRBV4-2 NA many CASSHPLAGTEAFF TGTGCCAGCAGCCACCCCCTGGCGGGGACTGAAGCTTTCTTT
TRBJ1-5 TRBV4-2 NA many CASPQSKGRPGRWPQHF TGTGCCAGCCCCCAATCGAAGGGAAGACCTGGACGATGGCCCCAGCATTTT
TRBJ2-3 TRBV6-5 NA many CASSTTDTQYF TGTGCCAGCAGCACAACAGATACGCAGTATTTT